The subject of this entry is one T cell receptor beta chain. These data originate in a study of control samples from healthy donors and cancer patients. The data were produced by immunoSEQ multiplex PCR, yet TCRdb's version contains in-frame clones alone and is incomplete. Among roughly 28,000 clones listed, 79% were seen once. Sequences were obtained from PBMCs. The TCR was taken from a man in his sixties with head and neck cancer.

CDR3 loop: CASSYGRTAEAFF. In nucleotides, the CDR3 is TGTGCCAGCAGCTATGGTAGGACAGCTGAAGCTTTCTTT. The chain is built from TRBV6-2 or TRBV6-3 and TRBJ1-1, with D possibly TRBD1 on 6 matching bases. The CDR3 extends over 13 amino acids. Germline CDR1 MNHEY, CDR2 SVGEGT. Trimming pared 6 bases from V and 6 bases from J, leaving 14 bases between.